This T cell receptor (beta chain) comes out of a study of Ad26.COV2.S vaccination and SARS-CoV-2 variants. The treatment is: some 20 received Ad26.COV2.S at low or high dose, single or two shots; about 5 received placebo; per-sample allocation not given. Material that was analyzed had been drawn on day 63 after the first vaccine or placebo injection. Study findings and constraints: While placebo recipients had lower spike-specific TCR breadth, vaccine recipients had more.

The CDR3 runs 13 residues. The V gene lost 3 bases and the J gene lost 6 bases, with 11 bases spanning the gap. CDR1 SGHTA and CDR2 FQGNSA come from the germline V gene. Regarding this clone: Its antigen is still unknown.

Using immunoSEQ multiplex PCR, the repertoire was profiled, and TCRdb retains in-frame clones only, with some absent. The table shows 330,000 or so clones, with 75% to 90% occurring only once. This chain connects TRBV7-2 to TRBJ1-2, with D possibly TRBD1 on 6 matching bases. The clonotype was recovered from a person between 18 and 65 years old who received the Ad26.COV2.S COVID-19 vaccine or a placebo. The sample here was peripheral blood, taken in a trial of Ad26.COV2.S vaccine versus placebo. CDR3 sequence reads: CASSFRGGDGYTF. CDR3 sequence (DNA): TGTGCCAGCAGCTTTCGAGGGGGGGATGGCTACACCTTC.